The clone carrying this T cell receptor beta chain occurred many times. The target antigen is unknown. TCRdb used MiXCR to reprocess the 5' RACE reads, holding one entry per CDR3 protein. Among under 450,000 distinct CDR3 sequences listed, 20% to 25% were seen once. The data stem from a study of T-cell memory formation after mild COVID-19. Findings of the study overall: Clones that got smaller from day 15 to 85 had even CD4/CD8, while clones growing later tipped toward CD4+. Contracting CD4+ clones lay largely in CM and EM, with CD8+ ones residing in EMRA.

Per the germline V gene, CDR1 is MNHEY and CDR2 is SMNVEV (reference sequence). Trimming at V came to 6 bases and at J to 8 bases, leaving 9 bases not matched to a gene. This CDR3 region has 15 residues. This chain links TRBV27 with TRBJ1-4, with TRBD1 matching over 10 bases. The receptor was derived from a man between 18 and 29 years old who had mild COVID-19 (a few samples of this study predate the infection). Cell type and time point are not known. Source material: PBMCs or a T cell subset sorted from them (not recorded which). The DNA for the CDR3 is TGTGCCAGCAGCTTGACAGGGGGCCGCGGGGAAAAACTGTTTTTT. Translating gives CASSLTGGRGEKLFF.